Included here is one T cell receptor beta chain sequence, with context. The V end was cut by 5 bases, the J end by 6 bases, with 20 bases between. Germline V gives CDR1 SGHTA, CDR2 FQGNSA. CDR3 length equals 15 residues. This record comes from a study of T cell changes during pregnancy in multiple sclerosis. The data were produced by immunoSEQ multiplex PCR, yet TCRdb's version contains in-frame clones alone and is incomplete. Of fewer than 85,000 clones in the sample, roughly 92% were seen once. The clonotype comes from a female donor with multiple sclerosis, enrolled in a pregnancy study. The rearrangement uses TRBV7-2 and TRBJ2-7, with D tentatively TRBD2 (6 bases). Sequences were derived from peripheral blood, sampled in the second trimester of pregnancy. This chain's CDR3 is CASSHEISGRFEQYF. The DNA for the CDR3 is TGTGCCAGCAGCCATGAAATTAGCGGAAGGTTCGAGCAGTACTTC.